Listed here are 4 T cell receptor beta chains from one sample, sequenced in a study of T cells after yellow fever vaccination. TCRdb redid the calling of the 5' RACE reads with MiXCR, one entry per CDR3 protein. The sample contains approximately 510,000 distinct CDR3 sequences, 21% of which appear only once. Sequences were derived from PBMCs, sampled more than 20 days after the first yellow fever vaccination. The receptors stem from a man between 18 and 29 years old who received the YFV17D yellow fever vaccine.

This clonotype was counted between two and nine times. The rearrangement uses TRBV6-1 and TRBJ2-1, with 11 bases that match TRBD2. V lost 5 bases, J lost 7 bases, and 19 bases stayed unmatched. Germline values: CDR1 MNHNS, CDR2 SASEGT. CDR3 length: 19 amino acids. DNA of the CDR3: TGTGCCAGCAGTCGCCCGGGCGGTAGCGGGGGGGACTTTCGGAATGAGCAGTTCTTC. Protein product: CASSRPGGSGGDFRNEQFF.

The J gene is TRBJ1-2, the V gene TRBV4-3; perhaps TRBD1 as D (5 bases). CDR1 LGHNA and CDR2 YSLEER come from the germline V gene. This CDR3 spans 15 amino acids. V lost 4 bases and J 4 bases, leaving 16 bases between the germline ends. The CDR3 region has the DNA TGCGCCAGCAGCCTCCGGGACCGGGACGGCTATGGCTACACCTTC. Its protein is CASSLRDRDGYGYTF.

V is TRBV12-3 or TRBV12-4 and J is TRBJ1-5; a weak D match, TRBD1 (6 bases). This CDR3 region has 16 residues. V shed 2 bases and J shed 0 bases, with 11 bases lying between them. CDR3 sequence reads: CASSLNGRGSNQPQHF. DNA for the CDR3: TGTGCCAGCAGTTTAAACGGCAGGGGTAGCAATCAGCCCCAGCATTTT.

This clonotype showed up just a few times. The V call is TRBV6-5, the J call TRBJ2-5; TRBD2 matches at 7 bases. This CDR3 comprises 14 residues. V was pared by 2 bases and J by 7 bases, with 7 bases of the junction left unmatched. From germline, CDR1 is MNHEY and CDR2 SVGAGI. DNA of the CDR3: TGTGCCAGCAGTTACGCGGGGGAGGAATGGACCCAGTACTTC. Protein: CASSYAGEEWTQYF.